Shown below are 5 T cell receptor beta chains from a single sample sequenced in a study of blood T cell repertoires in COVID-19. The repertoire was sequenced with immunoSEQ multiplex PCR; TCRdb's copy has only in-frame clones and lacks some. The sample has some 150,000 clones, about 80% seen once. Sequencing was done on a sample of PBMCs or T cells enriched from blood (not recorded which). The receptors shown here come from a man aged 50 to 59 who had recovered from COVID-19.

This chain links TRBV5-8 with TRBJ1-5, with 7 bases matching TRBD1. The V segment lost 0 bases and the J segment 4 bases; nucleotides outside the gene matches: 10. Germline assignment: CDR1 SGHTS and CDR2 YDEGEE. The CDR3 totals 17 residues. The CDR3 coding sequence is TGTGCCAGCAGCTTGGTGTCAGGGGGTTTTAGAAATCAGCCCCAGCATTTT. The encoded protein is CASSLVSGGFRNQPQHF.

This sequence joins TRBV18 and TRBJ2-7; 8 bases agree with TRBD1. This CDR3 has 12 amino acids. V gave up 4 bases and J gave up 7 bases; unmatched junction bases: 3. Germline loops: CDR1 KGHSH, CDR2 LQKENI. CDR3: CASSRDRGEQYF. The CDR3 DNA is TGTGCCAGCTCACGTGACAGGGGAGAGCAGTACTTC.

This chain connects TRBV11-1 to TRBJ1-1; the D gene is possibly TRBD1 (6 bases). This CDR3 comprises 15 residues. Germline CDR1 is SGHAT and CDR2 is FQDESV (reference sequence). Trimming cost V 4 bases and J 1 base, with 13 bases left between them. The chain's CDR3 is CASSSIAQGNTEAFF. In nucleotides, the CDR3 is TGTGCCAGCAGCTCCATCGCACAGGGGAACACTGAAGCTTTCTTT.

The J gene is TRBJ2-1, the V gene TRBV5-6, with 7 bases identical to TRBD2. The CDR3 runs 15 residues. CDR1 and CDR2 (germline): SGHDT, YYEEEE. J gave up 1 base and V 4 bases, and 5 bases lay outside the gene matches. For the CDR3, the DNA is TGTGCCAGCAGCAACTGGGGGGGGTCCTACAATGAGCAGTTCTTC. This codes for CASSNWGGSYNEQFF.

Here the CDR3 reads CASSVDRRAGGNTGELFF. The DNA of the CDR3 is TGTGCCAGCAGCGTAGACCGTCGAGCGGGGGGGAACACCGGGGAGCTGTTTTTT. The rearrangement links TRBV9 to TRBJ2-2, with 9 nucleotides matching TRBD2. The ends lost 0 bases at V and 1 base at J; junction bases unmatched: 7. CDR1 SGDLS and CDR2 YYNGEE come from the germline V gene. CDR3 length: 18 residues.